This TCR beta chain was observed in a study of T-cell reconstitution after alpha-beta-depleted transplantation in children. With V trimmed by 5 bases and J by 0 bases, 11 bases remained unmatched. The CDR3 has 19 residues. Germline CDR1 reads LNHNV; CDR2 reads YYDKDF (reference sequence). Preparing the TCRbeta library involved the use of unique molecular identifiers. TCRdb ran MiXCR on the PCR reads and lists one entry per CDR3 protein. This sample has about 440,000 distinct CDR3 sequences, with over 40% found just once. This TCR was recovered from a girl aged 2-10 years with aplastic anemia, due to receive a stem cell transplant. The sequenced sample was PBMCs, obtained before TCRalphabeta/CD19-depleted stem cell transplant. The rearrangement uses TRBV15 and TRBJ2-1; TRBD2 aligns across 12 bases. The CDR3 loop is CATSGELAGGPSSYNEQFF. Here the CDR3 DNA reads TGTGCCACCAGCGGGGAACTAGCGGGGGGCCCGAGCTCCTACAATGAGCAGTTCTTC.